The 19 T cell receptor beta chains listed next were all sequenced from one sample in a study of beta chain features in type 1 diabetes. Points from the study as a whole: The study found moderately but significantly shorter TCRB CDR3s in all four CD4+ subsets of Type 1 diabetes patients.

Their antigens are not known. Reverse transcribing all isolated RNA meant expressed TCRB transcripts were sequenced. The repertoire was sequenced with immunoSEQ multiplex PCR; TCRdb's copy has only in-frame clones and lacks some. Of some 250,000 clones listed, under 13% are singletons. Input material: naive CD4+ T cells from blood. The receptors were sampled from a man aged 25 to 40 with type 1 diabetes.

The chain carries TRBV2 and TRBJ1-1, with 12 bases lining up with TRBD1. There are 15 residues in the CDR3. V lost 6 bases, J lost 3 bases, and 5 bases stayed unmatched. CDR1 SNHLY and CDR2 FYNNEI come from the germline V gene. In nucleotides, the CDR3 is TGTGCCAGCAGAAGGGACAGGGGGCCGGACACTGAAGCTTTCTTT. This translates into CASRRDRGPDTEAFF.

This clone was counted between two and nine times. The chain has TRBV7-9 and TRBJ1-3; D remains ambiguous. Germline V gene sequence: CDR1 SEHNR, CDR2 FQNEAQ (reference sequence). V gave up 5 bases and J gave up 11 bases, with 13 bases separating them. CDR3 length equals 12 residues. CDR3 bases: TGTGCCAGCAGCCGAACAGAATTCGCCATATATTTT. Translating gives CASSRTEFAIYF.

The sample holds a few counts of this clone. The chain has TRBV18 and TRBJ2-5, with D hard to call. Germline V CDR1 and CDR2: KGHSH, LQKENI. CDR3 size: 13 residues. V lost 5 bases to trimming and J lost 1 base, with 8 bases between them. The CDR3 region has the DNA TGTGCCAGCTCAATCGACATCCAAGAGACCCAGTACTTC. Encoded protein: CASSIDIQETQYF.

This clone was detected only a few times. This chain links TRBV10-3 with TRBJ2-5, with a possible D match to TRBD1 (6 bases). This CDR3 contains 15 residues. The V end was cut by 0 bases, the J end by 5 bases, with 13 bases between. Germline CDR1 reads ENHRY; CDR2 reads SYGVKD. The DNA of the CDR3 is TGTGCCATCAGTGAGTCGAAGGCAGGGGTGGAGACCCAGTACTTC. Residues: CAISESKAGVETQYF.

This clone was counted between two and nine times. The rearrangement links TRBV29-1 to TRBJ2-5; TRBD1 is a possible D gene (6 bases). V lost 4 bases to trimming and J lost 2 bases, with 14 bases between them. The CDR3 is 14 amino acids. The V gene's germline CDR1 is SQVTM and CDR2 ANQGSEA. The CDR3 DNA reads as TGCAGCGTTGTTGTCTCGACAGGTCAAGAGACCCAGTACTTC. It yields the protein CSVVVSTGQETQYF.

This clone has a handful of counts. The rearrangement joins TRBV7-2 to TRBJ2-5; 9 nucleotides line up with TRBD2. CDR1 and CDR2 (germline): SGHTA, FQGNSA. The CDR3 length is 16 residues. Trimming removed 4 bases from V and 2 bases from J; junction bases left unmatched: 8. CDR3: CASSSYSSGEQETQYF. The CDR3 DNA is TGTGCCAGCAGCTCCTATTCTAGCGGGGAACAAGAGACCCAGTACTTC.

This clone came up a few times. The genes are TRBV6-5 and TRBJ2-5; D remains unclear. The V gene's germline CDR1 is MNHEY and CDR2 SVGAGI. The CDR3 is 14 residues long. V lost 5 bases and J lost 2, with 12 bases in between. Here the CDR3 reads CASSPPGRQETQYF. CDR3 DNA: TGTGCCAGCAGTCCCCCGGGTAGGCAAGAGACCCAGTACTTC.

The chain employs TRBV18 and TRBJ2-5, with D tentatively TRBD1 (5 bases). The V and J ends lost 5 bases and 2 bases respectively, with 12 bases between them. This CDR3 is 14 amino acids long. Germline V CDR1 and CDR2: KGHSH, LQKENI. The CDR3 sequence: CASSAGMKQETQYF. The CDR3 DNA is TGTGCCAGCTCAGCAGGGATGAAACAAGAGACCCAGTACTTC.

This clone was seen a handful of times. The J gene is TRBJ2-3, the V gene TRBV15; no clear D. The CDR3 length is 13 residues. The germline CDR1 and CDR2 sequences are LNHNV and YYDKDF (reference sequence). V lost 5 bases and J 6 bases, leaving 12 bases between the germline ends. The chain's CDR3 is CATSPRTWDTQYF. The CDR3 DNA reads as TGTGCCACCAGCCCCAGAACCTGGGATACGCAGTATTTT.

The chain joins TRBV9 to TRBJ2-5, with TRBD1 matching over 8 bases. The CDR3 has 13 residues. Germline-derived CDR1 and CDR2 are SGDLS and YYNGEE. Trimming at V came to 3 bases and at J to 5 bases, leaving 3 bases not matched to a gene. CDR3 protein: CASSAGQGETQYF. DNA of the CDR3: TGTGCCAGCAGCGCCGGACAGGGTGAGACCCAGTACTTC.

This chain uses TRBV7-8 with TRBJ2-5; D gene ambiguous. V lost 5 bases to trimming and J lost 5 bases, with 3 bases between them. The germline CDR1 and CDR2 sequences are SGHVS and FQNEAQ. The CDR3 covers 10 residues. The CDR3 bases are TGTGCCAGCAGCCGGGAGACCCAGTACTTC. Translating gives CASSRETQYF.

This clone was seen more than once but under ten times. The gene calls are TRBV19 and TRBJ1-5; TRBD1 matches at 7 bases. V was clipped by 4 bases and J by 3 bases; unmatched bases: 15. The CDR3 covers 18 residues. CDR1 and CDR2 from the germline V gene are LNHDA and SQIVND (reference sequence). CDR3: CASSTTGTVFFSNQPQHF. The CDR3 nucleotides read TGTGCCAGTAGTACCACCGGGACAGTTTTCTTCTCCAATCAGCCCCAGCATTTT.

The V and J genes are TRBV10-3 and TRBJ2-1, with 7 nucleotides matching TRBD1. V dropped 3 bases and J dropped 0; count of bases not matched to a gene: 5. This CDR3 region has 16 residues. Per germline, CDR1 ENHRY and CDR2 SYGVKD. Here the CDR3 reads CAISDWGQSSYNEQFF. The CDR3, as DNA: TGTGCCATCAGTGACTGGGGACAGAGCTCCTACAATGAGCAGTTCTTC.

This chain connects TRBV2 to TRBJ1-5; 8 bases map to TRBD1. This CDR3 contains 15 residues. Germline values: CDR1 SNHLY, CDR2 FYNNEI. Losses at the gene ends were 7 bases for V and 3 bases for J; bases not matched to a gene: 8. The CDR3: CASNGQGVINQPQHF. CDR3 bases: TGTGCCAGCAACGGACAGGGAGTCATCAATCAGCCCCAGCATTTT.

V gene TRBV5-1 combines with J gene TRBJ2-7; 15 bases map to TRBD2. The J segment lost 3 bases and the V segment lost 0 bases, leaving 10 bases of the junction unmatched. Germline V gene sequence: CDR1 SGHRS, CDR2 YFSETQ. The CDR3 runs to 19 residues. The CDR3 coding sequence is TGCGCCAGCAGCTTGGAGGGACTAGCGGGGGGTAAGGTTTTCTACGAGCAGTACTTC. Translating gives CASSLEGLAGGKVFYEQYF.

Only a few counts were recorded for this clone. The gene calls are TRBV4-3 and TRBJ2-1, with D perhaps TRBD1 (6 bases). The CDR3 is 15 amino acids. V lost 0 bases, J lost 1 base, and 7 bases lay in between. In germline, CDR1 is LGHNA, CDR2 YSLEER. The DNA of the CDR3 is TGCGCCAGCAGCCAAGACCAGGGGTCCTACAATGAGCAGTTCTTC. Protein sequence: CASSQDQGSYNEQFF.

The chain is built from TRBV6-1 and TRBJ2-3; tentatively, D is TRBD1 (5 bases). CDR3 length equals 12 residues. V shed 0 bases and J shed 9 bases, with 7 bases lying between them. Germline V gives CDR1 MNHNS, CDR2 SASEGT. CDR3: CASSEAAGTQYF. In DNA form, the CDR3 reads TGTGCCAGCAGTGAAGCGGCAGGGACGCAGTATTTT.

The sample holds a few counts of this clone. The DNA of the CDR3 is TGTGCCAGCGGGACCACAGGGGACACAGATACGCAGTATTTT. Protein: CASGTTGDTDTQYF. V and J are TRBV25-1 and TRBJ2-3, with 7 bases identical to TRBD1. After removal of 8 bases from V and 2 bases from J, the junction contained 7 bases not matched to a gene. Germline assignment: CDR1 MGHDK and CDR2 SYGVNS. The CDR3 sequence is 14 residues long.

The sample holds a few counts of this clone. J is TRBJ1-2 and V is TRBV28; TRBD1 matches at 11 bases. There are 14 residues in the CDR3. In germline, CDR1 is MDHEN, CDR2 SYDVKM. The V and J ends lost 6 bases and 8 bases, in that order; junction bases with no gene match: 8. The CDR3 DNA is TGTGCCAGCAGATGGACAGGGGGCCGAAAAGGCTACACCTTC. Translated, it gives CASRWTGGRKGYTF.